The 9 T cell receptor beta chains given below trace back to one sample, sequenced in a study of T cell clonality in common variable immunodeficiency. TCRdb's copy holds only in-frame clones and misses some; the assay was immunoSEQ multiplex PCR. In total the sample includes about 39,000 clones, none of them seen once. Sequencing used peripheral blood mononuclear cells. The source of these receptors is a person between 18 and 75 years old in good health.

This clone came up many times. The sequence runs out 3 residues before the end of the CDR3; the remainder is reconstructed from the germline J gene. The gene calls are TRBV30 and TRBJ1-3; 7 bases are a match to TRBD1. After removal of 2 bases from V and 0 bases from J, the junction contained 10 bases not matched to a gene. The CDR3 runs 17 residues. Germline-derived CDR1 and CDR2 are GTSNPN and SVGIG (reference sequence). The CDR3 loop is CAWSLPGQLLSGNTIYF. The CDR3 DNA, read in part, is TGTGCCTGGAGTCTCCCGGGACAGCTCCTCTCTGGAAACACC.

This clone was counted at least ten times. From the germline J gene comes the end of the CDR3, since the read stops 3 residues before it. This chain joins TRBV6-1 and TRBJ1-5; possible D gene TRBD1, 5 bases. Germline V gene sequence: CDR1 MNHNS, CDR2 SASEGT. V lost 3 bases, J lost 1 base, and 7 bases lay in between. The CDR3 covers 14 residues. The CDR3 reads CASSDRASNQPQHF. The part of the CDR3 DNA that was read is TGTGCCAGCAGTGACAGGGCCAGCAATCAGCCC.

The sample holds many counts of this clone. The observed sequence ends 3 residues before the CDR3 terminus, with the missing tail filled in from the germline J gene. The rearrangement links TRBV28 to TRBJ2-5; 11 bases are a match to TRBD2. In germline, CDR1 is MDHEN, CDR2 SYDVKM. CDR3 length equals 15 residues. V shed 4 bases and J 5 bases; nucleotides not matched to a gene: 6. The CDR3 bases that were read are TGTGCCAGCAGTTGGCTAGCGGGAGGAGGGGAGACC. It encodes CASSWLAGGGET. The whole CDR3 sequence reads CASSWLAGGGETQYF.

The sample holds many counts of this clone. The read ends 3 residues shy of where the CDR3 ends; the end is completed using the germline J gene. The chain is built from TRBV18 and TRBJ1-1; 9 bases agree with TRBD1. Losses at the gene ends were 2 bases for V and 5 bases for J; bases not matched to a gene: 6. Germline V lookup: CDR1 KGHSH, CDR2 LQKENI. The CDR3 is 15 residues long. CDR3 bases read: TGTGCCAGCTCACCAAAGGGACAGGGTTTTACTGAA. Its protein is CASSPKGQGFTE. The entire CDR3 protein reads CASSPKGQGFTEAFF. Using reference TRBV18 and TRBJ1-1 for the parts outside the CDR3, the full variable domain is NAGVMQNPRHLVRRRGQEARLRCSPMKGHSHVYWYRQLPEEGLKFMVYLQKENIIDESGMPKERFSAEFPKEGPSILRIQQVVRGDSAAYFCASSPKGQGFTEAFFGQGTRLTVV.

CDR3 residues: CAWTLDGGISPLFF. The CDR3 DNA, read in part, is TGTGCCTGGACCTTGGATGGGGGGATTTCACCA. This chain uses TRBV30 with TRBJ1-4, with D tentatively TRBD1 (5 bases). The read gets to within 3 residues of the CDR3 end, and the germline J gene fills in the rest. The germline gives CDR1 GTSNPN, CDR2 SVGIG (reference sequence). The CDR3 has 14 residues.

There are many counts of this clone. The missing CDR3 end, 3 residues past where the read stops, is filled in from the germline J gene. The gene calls are TRBV28 and TRBJ2-7, with 11 bases identical to TRBD2. CDR1 is MDHEN and CDR2 is SYDVKM in the germline V gene. The CDR3 is made up of 16 amino acids. V gave up 6 bases and J gave up 1 base; unmatched junction bases: 8. CDR3 DNA, as far as it was read: TGTGCCAGCAGCACCCCTACTAGCGGGAGTTCCTACGAG. Residues: CASSTPTSGSSYE. The entire CDR3 reads CASSTPTSGSSYEQYF.

By frequency in the sample, this clone is medium-sized. The read comes to an end 3 residues before the CDR3 does, leaving the germline J gene to fill in the end. The chain joins TRBV6-4 to TRBJ2-2; tentatively, D is TRBD2 (6 bases). Per the germline V gene, CDR1 is MRHNA and CDR2 is SNTAGT. The ends were cut back, 0 bases at V and 1 base at J, with 6 bases in the middle. The CDR3 runs 15 residues. CDR3 bases read: TGTGCCAGCAGTGACTCTAGCGGGAACACCGGGGAG. It specifies CASSDSSGNTGE. The CDR3 in its entirety is CASSDSSGNTGELFF.

A note on this clone: The read falls 3 residues short of the CDR3 end, and the missing part is taken from the germline J gene. V usage is TRBV29-1 and J usage is TRBJ2-7; 13 positions agree with TRBD2. Losses at the gene ends were 1 base for V and 6 bases for J; bases not matched to a gene: 3. The CDR3 loop spans 14 amino acids. In germline, CDR1 is SQVTM, CDR2 ANQGSEA. The covered CDR3 bases are TGCAGCGTTGAAGCGCGACTAGCGGGAGGCGAG. Translated: CSVEARLAGGE. The full-length CDR3 reads as CSVEARLAGGEQYF.

Details on this clone: Read data end 3 residues before the CDR3 end; the end is taken from the germline J gene. V and J are TRBV18 and TRBJ2-7, with D tentatively TRBD1 (6 bases). The CDR3 is 12 amino acids. From germline, CDR1 is KGHSH and CDR2 LQKENI. Trimming removed 6 bases from V and 4 bases from J, with 10 bases in between. CDR3 DNA (partial): TGTGCCAGCTCCCTGGACAGTTACGAG. Its protein is CASSLDSYE. The CDR3 in full is CASSLDSYEQYF.